What follows describes a single TCR beta chain. The length of the CDR3 is 17 residues. Germline CDR1 reads SGHRS; CDR2 reads YFSETQ. Between the trimmed V and J ends, which lost 4 bases and 0 bases, there was a span of 17 bases. Generated by immunoSEQ multiplex PCR, the TCRdb table keeps only in-frame clones and is missing some. The table lists some 94,000 clones, about four fifths of them singletons, with about 25% in the top ten. This entry is derived from a study of radiotherapy plus CTLA-4 blockade in lung cancer. The sample here was peripheral blood, taken from a patient treated with radiotherapy plus ipilimumab. The chain employs TRBV5-1 and TRBJ2-1; no reliable D call. This receptor was identified in a human donor with non-small cell lung cancer that progressed on radiotherapy plus ipilimumab. CDR3 residues: CASSRFTGQTSYNEQFF. As DNA, the CDR3 is TGCGCCAGCAGCAGATTCACCGGGCAGACCTCCTACAATGAGCAGTTCTTC.